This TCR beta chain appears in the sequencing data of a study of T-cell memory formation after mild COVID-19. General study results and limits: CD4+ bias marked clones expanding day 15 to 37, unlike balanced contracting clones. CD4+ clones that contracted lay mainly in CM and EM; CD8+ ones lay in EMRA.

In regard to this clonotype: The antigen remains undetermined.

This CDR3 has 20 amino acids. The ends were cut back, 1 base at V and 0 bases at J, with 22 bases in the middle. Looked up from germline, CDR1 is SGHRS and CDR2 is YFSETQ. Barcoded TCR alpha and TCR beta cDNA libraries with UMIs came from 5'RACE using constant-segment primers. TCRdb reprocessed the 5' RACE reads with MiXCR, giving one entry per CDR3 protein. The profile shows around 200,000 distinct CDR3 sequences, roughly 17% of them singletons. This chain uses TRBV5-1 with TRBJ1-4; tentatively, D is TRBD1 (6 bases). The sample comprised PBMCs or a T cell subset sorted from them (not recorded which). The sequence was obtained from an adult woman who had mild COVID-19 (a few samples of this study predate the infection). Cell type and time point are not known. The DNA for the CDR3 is TGCGCCAGCAGCTTGACCCTCGGGGAGCCAGGGGCCTCAACTAATGAAAAACTGTTTTTT. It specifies CASSLTLGEPGASTNEKLFF. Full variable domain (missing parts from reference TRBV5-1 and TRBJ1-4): KAGVTQTPRYLIKTRGQQVTLSCSPISGHRSVSWYQQTPGQGLQFLFEYFSETQRNKGNFPGRFSGRQFSNSRSEMNVSTLELGDSALYLCASSLTLGEPGASTNEKLFFGSGTQLSVL.